This T cell receptor beta chain was retrieved from a study of T cells in Graves' hyperthyroidism and ophthalmopathy. The CDR3 covers 14 residues. Germline V gene data show CDR1 as MDHEN and CDR2 as SYDVKM. The V and J ends lost 1 base and 4 bases respectively, with 10 bases between them. Researchers took RNA transcripts and amplified the TCR beta CDR3 regions from them. Researchers ran a first-round RT-PCR on the TCR CDR3 using the HTBI primer set. TCRdb fed the multiplex PCR reads into MiXCR, producing one record per CDR3 protein. This sample has 250,000 to 300,000 distinct CDR3 sequences, with 13% found just once.

J is TRBJ1-1 and V is TRBV28; D possibly corresponds to TRBD1 (5 bases). The clonotype originates from a woman in her 30s with Graves' hyperthyroidism that later progressed to Graves' ophthalmopathy. Sample: blood. In DNA form, the CDR3 reads TGTGCCAGCAGTTTATTGGGGGGGAGCACTGAAGCTTTCTTT. It encodes CASSLLGGSTEAFF.